Listed here are 8 T cell receptor beta chains from one sample, sequenced in a study of identical twins. TCRdb redid the calling of the 5' RACE reads with MiXCR, one entry per CDR3 protein. The repertoire holds 450,000 to 500,000 distinct CDR3 sequences, with 13% to 15% as singletons. The data were also submitted as part of a second study, on yellow fever vaccine responses in identical twins.

The specimen sequenced was CD4+ T cells sorted from blood. All receptors come from a woman between 18 and 29 years old in good health.

The chain has TRBV5-5 and TRBJ2-7; the match to TRBD2 covers 13 bases. CDR1 SGHKS and CDR2 YYEKEE come from the germline V gene (reference sequence). Trimming took 3 bases from V and 0 from J; bases not matched to a gene: 9. This CDR3 is built from 18 residues. CDR3 sequence reads: CASSWRGTSGTSSYEQYF. The CDR3 DNA follows: TGTGCCAGCAGCTGGAGGGGGACTAGCGGGACCAGCTCCTACGAGCAGTACTTC.

This clonotype was seen a single time. The chain carries TRBV12-3 or TRBV12-4 and TRBJ2-1; no clear D gene. The CDR3 spans 16 residues. Trimming removed 7 bases from V and 2 bases from J, with 18 bases in between. The CDR3 DNA sequence: TGTGCCAGCAATAGAAAAGCCTTGGATCCCTACAATGAGCAGTTCTTC. It is translated as CASNRKALDPYNEQFF.

Only a few counts were recorded for this clonotype. This rearrangement joins TRBV7-6 to TRBJ2-7; D is unresolved. Per germline, CDR1 SGHVS and CDR2 FNYEAQ. The length of the CDR3 is 14 residues. Trimming cost V 3 bases and J 2 bases, with 11 bases left between them. The CDR3 here is CASSFGTTAYEQYF. CDR3 bases: TGTGCCAGCAGCTTTGGAACTACCGCCTACGAGCAGTACTTC.

This chain links TRBV4-1 with TRBJ2-7, with 8 bases lining up with TRBD2. Trimming took 0 bases from V and 2 from J; bases not matched to a gene: 6. The CDR3 has 16 residues. Germline CDR1 and CDR2: MGHRA and YSYEKL. CDR3 coding DNA: TGCGCCAGCAGCCAAGATGGGGCGGGAGGAACCTACGAGCAGTACTTC. It encodes CASSQDGAGGTYEQYF.

This clonotype was seen more than once but under ten times. The V call is TRBV5-1, the J call TRBJ2-3, with a tentative D call TRBD2 (6 bases). The CDR3 runs to 15 residues. CDR1 and CDR2 from the germline V gene are SGHRS and YFSETQ. Deletions cut 0 bases from V and 2 bases from J, with 10 bases between. CDR3 residues: CASSLVRDSTDTQYF. Here the CDR3 DNA reads TGCGCCAGCAGCTTGGTGAGGGACTCCACAGATACGCAGTATTTT.

This clonotype appeared a few times. This chain links TRBV5-6 with TRBJ2-1, with D possibly matching TRBD2 (6 bases). The CDR3 is made up of 14 amino acids. Trimming left V 4 bases short and J 4 bases short, with 12 bases between. Looked up from germline, CDR1 is SGHDT and CDR2 is YYEEEE. Written as DNA, the CDR3 is TGTGCCAGCAGCCCCTTTGGGGGGTACAATGAGCAGTTCTTC. Encoded protein: CASSPFGGYNEQFF.

This clonotype was seen only a few times. The chain employs TRBV5-1 and TRBJ2-2; TRBD1 matches 7 bases. V dropped 4 bases and J dropped 5; count of bases not matched to a gene: 8. Germline V gives CDR1 SGHRS, CDR2 YFSETQ. The CDR3 length is 15 residues. The CDR3 here is CASSPGQVPTGELFF. CDR3 bases: TGCGCCAGCAGCCCCGGACAGGTTCCAACCGGGGAGCTGTTTTTT. The whole variable domain, remainder taken from reference TRBV5-1 and TRBJ2-2, is KAGVTQTPRYLIKTRGQQVTLSCSPISGHRSVSWYQQTPGQGLQFLFEYFSETQRNKGNFPGRFSGRQFSNSRSEMNVSTLELGDSALYLCASSPGQVPTGELFFGEGSRLTVL.

The J gene is TRBJ2-5, the V gene TRBV5-1; 10 bases align to TRBD1. The trim removed 3 bases at V and 6 bases at J, leaving 11 bases unmatched. Germline lookup yields CDR1 SGHRS and CDR2 YFSETQ. This CDR3 has 16 amino acids. CDR3 amino acids: CASSSQTGGERKTQYF. DNA of the CDR3: TGCGCCAGCAGCTCCCAGACAGGGGGCGAGAGAAAGACCCAGTACTTC.